Below, 13 T cell receptor beta chains from the same sample are listed, as sequenced in a study of T cell repertoires in cytomegalovirus infection (dated by TCRdb to between 2019 and 2020). The data were produced on an Illumina HiSeq 1500. Clones were called with MiXCR by TCRdb after fastp trimmed the public reads at Q25, and only in-frame beta chains were retained. Rows merge per CDR3 protein into single entries with the most common DNA and genes. This sample holds under 200,000 distinct CDR3 sequences; nearly 9.5% were observed only once. The leading ten clones occupy about 4.6% of the sample. The specimen sequenced was PBMCs. Receptors were obtained from a human donor in good health (CMV status not recorded). Some clones in this sample may be carry-over from other donors' samples.

This clonotype appeared many times. J is TRBJ1-5 and V is TRBV7-8; maybe TRBD1 (6 bases). This CDR3 contains 19 residues. Germline V CDR1 and CDR2: SGHVS, FQNEAQ. Trimming left V 1 base short and J 2 bases short, with 21 bases between. CDR3 residues: CASSLVGWFWDNGNQPQHF. The CDR3 nucleotides read TGTGCCAGCAGCTTAGTGGGTTGGTTTTGGGACAATGGCAATCAGCCCCAGCATTTT.

This clonotype was found a few times. The chain has TRBV20-1 and TRBJ2-4, with D perhaps TRBD2 (5 bases). CDR1 is DFQATT and CDR2 is SNEGSKA in the germline V gene (reference sequence). The CDR3 is made up of 18 amino acids. V was trimmed by 0 bases and J by 0 bases, leaving 18 bases between them. This CDR3 reads CSARDFKVGLQAKNIQYF. In DNA form, the CDR3 reads TGCAGTGCTAGAGATTTCAAGGTCGGACTCCAAGCCAAAAACATTCAGTACTTC.

This clonotype was seen more than once but under ten times. This chain links TRBV19 with TRBJ2-1; TRBD1 aligns across 9 bases. The CDR3 loop spans 17 amino acids. The junction had 9 bases not matched to a gene; V was cut back by 3 bases and J by 3 bases. Germline V gene sequence: CDR1 LNHDA, CDR2 SQIVND (reference sequence). The CDR3, as DNA: TGTGCCAGTAGTATTACCGGGACAGGGTTAAGCTACAATGAGCAGTTCTTC. Translated, it gives CASSITGTGLSYNEQFF.

The V gene is TRBV5-8, the J gene TRBJ1-6; no firm D call. Germline CDR1 is SGHTS and CDR2 is YDEGEE. Trimming took off 1 base at V and 7 bases at J, with 15 bases between the two ends. The CDR3 has 16 amino acids. Here the CDR3 reads CASSLKVSGGNSPLHF. CDR3 in DNA: TGTGCCAGCAGCTTGAAGGTTTCGGGAGGAAATTCACCCCTCCACTTT.

This clonotype was detected many times. This chain joins TRBV7-2 and TRBJ2-2; D not resolved. The germline V gene encodes CDR1 SGHTA and CDR2 FQGNSA. The CDR3 has 16 residues. V lost 5 bases to trimming and J lost 1 base, with 14 bases between them. The CDR3 coding sequence is TGTGCCAGCAGCCGCAGCTCAGTCAAGAACACCGGGGAGCTGTTTTTT. Translation: CASSRSSVKNTGELFF.

The V call is TRBV15, the J call TRBJ2-3; possibly TRBD2 for D (6 bases). V was shortened by 5 bases and J by 1 base, with 16 bases between the two germline ends. CDR3 length equals 16 residues. The germline gives CDR1 LNHNV, CDR2 YYDKDF (reference sequence). CDR3 loop: CATSLALGLRTDTQYF. The CDR3 DNA reads TGTGCCACCAGCCTCGCCCTGGGACTTCGCACAGATACGCAGTATTTT.

This clonotype has only a few counts. The genes are TRBV7-6 and TRBJ2-5; TRBD2 aligns across 15 bases. V was clipped by 4 bases and J by 3 bases; unmatched bases: 3. Looked up from germline, CDR1 is SGHVS and CDR2 is FNYEAQ. The CDR3 totals 16 residues. The CDR3 DNA is TGTGCCAGCAGCTGGACTAGCGGGAGGGCCAAAGAGACCCAGTACTTC. Translated, it gives CASSWTSGRAKETQYF.

This clonotype was observed a handful of times. This sequence joins TRBV7-2 and TRBJ1-4; D unclear. Germline V lookup: CDR1 SGHTA, CDR2 FQGNSA. V was trimmed by 3 bases and J by 10 bases, leaving 6 bases between them. The CDR3 is 11 amino acids. In DNA form, the CDR3 reads TGTGCCAGCAGCTTCACTGGAAAACTGTTTTTT. It is translated as CASSFTGKLFF. The full variable domain, with the rest looked up from reference TRBV7-2 and TRBJ1-4, is GAGVSQSPSNKVTEKGKDVELRCDPISGHTALYWYRQSLGQGLEFLIYFQGNSAPDKSGLPSDRFSAERTGGSVSTLTIQRTQQEDSAVYLCASSFTGKLFFGSGTQLSVL.

This chain connects TRBV15 to TRBJ1-2, with TRBD1 matching 7 bases. The CDR3 is 16 amino acids. The germline V gene has CDR1 LNHNV and CDR2 YYDKDF (reference sequence). Trimming took 4 bases from V and 4 from J; bases not matched to a gene: 12. CDR3 region: CATSNLGGTDAYGYTF. Written as DNA, the CDR3 is TGTGCCACCAGCAACCTGGGGGGGACAGATGCCTATGGCTACACCTTC.

This clonotype occurred many times. The rearrangement joins TRBV7-2 to TRBJ2-5, with 11 bases identical to TRBD2. The CDR3 is 14 amino acids. V dropped 7 bases and J dropped 2; count of bases not matched to a gene: 3. The germline V gene encodes CDR1 SGHTA and CDR2 FQGNSA. The CDR3 DNA follows: TGTGCCAGCACCGCTAGCGGGGGGCAAGAGACCCAGTACTTC. The encoded protein is CASTASGGQETQYF.

This clonotype was recorded at least ten times. The chain couples TRBV7-2 to TRBJ1-4; 7 nucleotides match TRBD1. There are 15 residues in the CDR3. The V segment lost 5 bases and the J segment 4 bases; nucleotides outside the gene matches: 7. Germline values: CDR1 SGHTA, CDR2 FQGNSA. The DNA of the CDR3 is TGTGCCAGCAGCGCCCGACAGGGCGGTAATGAAAAACTGTTTTTT. Translated, it gives CASSARQGGNEKLFF. Complete variable domain (other parts from reference TRBV7-2 and TRBJ1-4): GAGVSQSPSNKVTEKGKDVELRCDPISGHTALYWYRQSLGQGLEFLIYFQGNSAPDKSGLPSDRFSAERTGGSVSTLTIQRTQQEDSAVYLCASSARQGGNEKLFFGSGTQLSVL.

This sequence joins TRBV28 and TRBJ2-7; 7 bases match TRBD1. J was trimmed by 3 bases and V by 4 bases; bases with no gene match: 12. This CDR3 spans 16 amino acids. Per the germline V gene, CDR1 is MDHEN and CDR2 is SYDVKM. CDR3 protein: CASSSKGTAQHYEQYF. CDR3 DNA sequence: TGTGCCAGCAGTTCCAAAGGGACAGCTCAGCACTACGAGCAGTACTTC.

J is TRBJ1-1 and V is TRBV2; 9 bases map to TRBD1. The CDR3 spans 16 residues. Germline assignment: CDR1 SNHLY and CDR2 FYNNEI. After removal of 7 bases from V and 0 bases from J, the junction contained 9 bases not matched to a gene. The DNA of the CDR3 is TGTGCCAGCAATAAACAGGGGGCGGTTATGAACACTGAAGCTTTCTTT. As protein: CASNKQGAVMNTEAFF.